This T cell receptor beta chain was sequenced for a study of T cell responses to AZD1222 COVID-19 vaccine (TCRdb year 2021). Background for the entire study: TCR sequencing covered fewer than 250 trial participants: some 210 given two doses of AZD1222 and 26 given two doses of MenACWY control vaccine. Trial participants were enrolled by age into subgroups of 18-55, 56-69 and 70-plus years, and 148, 28 and 57 TCR-sequenced participants, respectively, were included in these subgroups.

As regards this clone: It has no known antigen specificity. Qualities for individual bases were not recorded, and no much larger clone is one base off.

Trimming leaves V shorter by 3 bases and J shorter by 3 bases, with the junction holding 4 bases beyond the gene matches. CDR3 length: 15 amino acids, cysteine to phenylalanine. This entry keeps only the CDR3 DNA: 45 bases, framed from base 1. CDR1 SEHNR and CDR2 FQNEAQ are derived from the germline V gene (reference sequence). The CDR3 regions of human TCRbeta chains were analyzed by immunosequencing. In the source study's methods: TCRs in the repertoires were matched against a reference library of SARS-CoV-2-specific TCRs that had been generated with the MIRA antigen-specificity platform. Breadth meant the fraction of unique TCRs that were SARS-CoV-2-associated, whereas depth meant the fraction of total T cells that were SARS-CoV-2-associated. Each spike-specific TCR was assigned to its reactive spike region and to a CD4 or CD8 class using the MIRA data. Log10-transformed breadth and depth values were compared by one-way ANOVA with Sidak's multiple comparisons tests. The table comes from immuneACCESS by way of TCRdb, which keeps in-frame sequences with V and J called. Part of the clones is missing from these tables; in studies checked, under half for an unresolved V gene and the rest for unknown reasons. For V, J and clone size, that table is used; D and trimming come from the DNA. This sample gives about 150,000 clones in total; about 91% of them show up just once. Of the sample, approximately 3.6% falls within the top ten clones.

The study at large found these results: Because no day 14 peak-response samples were available, the repertoires could be characterized only after the peak T cell response. Only five to seven AZD1222 recipients were SARS-CoV-2 seropositive at baseline, limiting conclusions about previously exposed vaccinees. In the small 56-69-year group, the increase in depth fell short of significance, most likely because of low power. Participants were mostly white British, with more females than males. The authors suggested clonal diversity may have been underestimated. CD4 TCRs associated with the vaccine covered the entire spike protein, and the dominant responses were in regions 160-218 and 743-854. After two AZD1222 doses, spike-specific TCR breadth and depth were significantly higher than at day 0 and than in MenACWY recipients. Reportedly, close to half of the unique spike-specific TCRs recognized epitopes lying outside the regions that are mutated in the B.1.351 and B.1.1.7 variants.

What this sample's time point label stands for: baseline before first vaccination. This sample's treatment or condition label indicates: meningococcal conjugate vaccine given as trial control. The vaccinee samples were drawn from two UK trials, COV001 and COV002, one of which was a single-blind randomized controlled phase 2/3 trial testing AZD1222 (ChAdOx1 nCoV-19) in healthy adults. For TCRbeta chain sequencing, PBMC samples from trial participants were taken at day 0 and at day 28 after the second dose. The chain was built from TRBV7-9 and TRBJ2-5, and TRBD1 aligns with 10 junction nucleotides. The receptor was isolated from an adult in good health. Sequencing was performed on peripheral blood, taken on day 0 of MenACWY control vaccination. The DNA sequence is TGTGCCAGCAGCTTCTCCGGGACAGGGGAAGAGACCCAGTACTTC. This is translated as CASSFSGTGEETQYF.